A single TCR beta chain is shown here with its context. V lost 2 bases and J 7 bases, leaving 12 bases between the germline ends. This CDR3 region has 13 residues. The germline V gene has CDR1 GTSNPN and CDR2 SVGIG (reference sequence). The record originates from a study of blood T cell repertoires in COVID-19. The overall study: PBMCs, B-cell-depleted T cells, or T cells were the source of the cDNA or gDNA that made up the material.

In the authors' methods: Amplification from reference gene primers served as the basis for estimated nucleated cell counts. Measured with immunoSEQ multiplex PCR; TCRdb has only the in-frame clones, and not every one. Clone size and the V and J calls come from that table; the DNA yielded D and trimming. Of roughly 63,000 clones in the sample, over 80% were seen once. The sequence derives from a human donor in a cohort sampled during active COVID-19. Sequencing used peripheral blood. The J gene is TRBJ2-1, the V gene TRBV30; D is possibly TRBD1 (6 bases). Here the CDR3 reads CAWSPGTPNEQFF. CDR3 coding DNA: TGTGCCTGGAGTCCCGGGACACCGAATGAGCAGTTCTTC.